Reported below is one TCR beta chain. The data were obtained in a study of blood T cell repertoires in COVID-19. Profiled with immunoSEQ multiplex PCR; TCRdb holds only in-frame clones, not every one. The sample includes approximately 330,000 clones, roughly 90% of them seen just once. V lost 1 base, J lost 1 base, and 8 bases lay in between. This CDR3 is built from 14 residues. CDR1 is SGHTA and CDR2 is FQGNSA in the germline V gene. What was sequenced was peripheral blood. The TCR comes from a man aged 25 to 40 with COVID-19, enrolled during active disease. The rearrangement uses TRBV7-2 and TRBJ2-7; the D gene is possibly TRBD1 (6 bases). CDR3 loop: CASSLEDRSYEQYF. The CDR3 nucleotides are TGTGCCAGCAGCTTAGAGGACAGATCCTACGAGCAGTACTTC.